The clone carrying this T cell receptor beta chain was observed many times. The antigen is undetermined. V was shortened by 6 bases and J by 1 base, with 10 bases between the two germline ends. From germline, CDR1 is LNHNV and CDR2 YYDKDF (reference sequence). The CDR3 covers 13 residues. This sample is part of a study of CD8 T cells in ankylosing spondylitis. The study, taken as a whole, reports: Seemingly distinctive of ankylosing spondylitis blood was a TCR beta motif formed by eight highly homologous variants.

In TCRdb, the 5' RACE reads were re-called with MiXCR into one record per CDR3 protein. Of 200,000 to 250,000 distinct CDR3 sequences in the sample, roughly a tenth were seen once. This TCR came from a male donor with ankylosing spondylitis or in good health (not recorded which). The rearrangement joins TRBV15 to TRBJ2-7; no reliable D call. Sample: blood, either unsorted or a sorted T cell fraction (not recorded which). The CDR3 here is CATSNGLSYEQYF. For the CDR3, the DNA is TGTGCCACCAGTAATGGCCTTTCCTACGAGCAGTACTTC.